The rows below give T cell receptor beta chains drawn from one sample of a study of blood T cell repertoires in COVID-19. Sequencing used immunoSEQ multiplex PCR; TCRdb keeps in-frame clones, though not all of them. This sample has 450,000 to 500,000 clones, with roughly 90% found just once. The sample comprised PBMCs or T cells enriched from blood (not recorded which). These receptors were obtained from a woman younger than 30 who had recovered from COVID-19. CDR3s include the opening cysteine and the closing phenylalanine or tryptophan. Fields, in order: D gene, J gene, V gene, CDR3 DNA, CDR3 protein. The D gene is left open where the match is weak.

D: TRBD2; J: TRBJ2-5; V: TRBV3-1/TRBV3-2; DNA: TGTGCCAGCAGCCCCTCGGTGGAGCGGGGGGGCCGAGAGACCCAGTACTTC; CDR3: CASSPSVERGGRETQYF
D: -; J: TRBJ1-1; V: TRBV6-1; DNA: TGTGCCAGCAGTGAAGCGGGGGGGGAGACTGAAGCTTTCTTT; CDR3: CASSEAGGETEAFF
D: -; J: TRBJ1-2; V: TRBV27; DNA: TGTGCCAGCAGTTTGGCAGGCGAAGACCGAATCAACTATGGCTACACCTTC; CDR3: CASSLAGEDRINYGYTF
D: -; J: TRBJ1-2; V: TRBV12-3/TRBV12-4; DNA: TGTGCCAGCGTGGGGGCGGGCAATGGCTACACCTTC; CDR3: CASVGAGNGYTF
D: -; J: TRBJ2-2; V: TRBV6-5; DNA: TGTGCCAGCAAAACGCTCAGGAACACCGGGGAGCTGTTTTTT; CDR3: CASKTLRNTGELFF
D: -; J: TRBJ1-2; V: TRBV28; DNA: TGTGCCAGCAGTTTAGGAAGGCAGGGATTCAACTATGGCTACACCTTC; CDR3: CASSLGRQGFNYGYTF
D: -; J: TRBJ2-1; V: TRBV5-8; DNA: TGTGCCAGCAGCTCCCCTTGGGAGACCCAGAGTGAGTGGGATGAGCAGTTCTTC; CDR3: CASSSPWETQSEWDEQFF
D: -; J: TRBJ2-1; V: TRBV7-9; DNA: TGTGCCAGCAGCTTCGGGGTTACAGGGTGGGATGAGCAGTTCTTC; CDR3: CASSFGVTGWDEQFF
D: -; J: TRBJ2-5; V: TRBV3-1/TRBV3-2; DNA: TGTGCCAGCAGCCATTTTAGGCGGGGCTCACAAGAGACCCAGTACTTC; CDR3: CASSHFRRGSQETQYF
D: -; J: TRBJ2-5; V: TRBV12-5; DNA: TGTGCTAGTCGGGACCAAGAGACCCAGTACTTC; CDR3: CASRDQETQYF